This T cell receptor beta chain stems from a study of OX40 agonist ivuxolimab in advanced cancers. About the study: The patients got ivuxolimab, which is an agonistic anti-OX40 (CD134) antibody. The group had a mean age of around 60 years, ranged from about 23 to 85, and was approximately 81% male.

Clones were sequenced by immunoSEQ multiplex PCR, and TCRdb holds only the in-frame ones, with some missing. The sample records 66,000 or so clones, around 87% being singletons. CDR3 length: 13 amino acids. Germline V gene lookup returns CDR1 MGHRA and CDR2 YSYEKL. The junction had 2 bases not matched to a gene; V was cut back by 0 bases and J by 7 bases. The gene calls are TRBV4-1 and TRBJ1-1, with 7 nucleotides matching TRBD1. The clonotype originates from an adult with an advanced solid tumor such as melanoma, head and neck, liver or kidney cancer. The specimen comprised CD4+ or CD8+ T cells sorted from blood, sampled in a trial of the OX40 agonist ivuxolimab. The CDR3 DNA follows: TGCGCCAGCAGCCAAGACCGGGACAGTGAAGCTTTCTTT. Protein sequence: CASSQDRDSEAFF.